The next 9 T cell receptor beta chains were all read from a single sample in a study of molecular identifiers for immune sequencing clone quantification. TCRdb called the PCR reads again in MiXCR, with one record for every CDR3 protein. This table holds approximately 500,000 distinct CDR3 sequences, about 21% found once. Material for sequencing was naive CD8+ T cells from blood, with Jurkat cell RNA spiked in. Subset specified: FACS-sorted CD8+CD4-CCR7+CD45RA+ naive T cells. All receptors derive from a human donor in good health. Some libraries in this study had Jurkat cell RNA spiked in.

Many counts were recorded for this clonotype. The rearrangement links TRBV30 to TRBJ2-3; D is unresolved. Germline CDR1 is GTSNPN and CDR2 is SVGIG (reference sequence). The CDR3 totals 14 residues. Between the trimmed V and J ends, which lost 2 bases and 2 bases, there was a span of 11 bases. In nucleotides, the CDR3 is TGTGCCTGGAGTAGTAGCTCCATCACAGATACGCAGTATTTT. Translated, it gives CAWSSSSITDTQYF.

As to this clonotype: A clone one base away is much larger, so this may be a read error. The gene calls are TRBV4-1 and TRBJ1-5; D gene uncertain. Looked up from germline, CDR1 is MGHRA and CDR2 is YSYEKL. V lost 11 bases to trimming and J lost 1 base, with 15 bases between them. The CDR3 length is 14 residues. CDR3 DNA: TGCGCCTGCATCCGGAGGGAAAGCAATCAGCCCCAGCATTTT. Protein sequence: CACIRRESNQPQHF.

About this clonotype: This may be a read error: a much more frequent sequence differs by one nucleotide. The chain carries TRBV5-1 and TRBJ2-7; 11 positions match TRBD1. Germline loops: CDR1 SGHRS, CDR2 YFSETQ. Germline trimming cut 4 bases from V and 3 bases from J; bases unmatched to any gene: 6. The CDR3 totals 15 residues. In DNA, the CDR3 is TGCGCCAGCAGCGGATGGACAGGGGGCAGCTACGAGCAGTACTTC. Protein product: CASSGWTGGSYEQYF.

This clonotype was observed at least ten times. V and J are TRBV7-9 and TRBJ1-5; 10 nucleotides align to TRBD1. Germline assignment: CDR1 SEHNR and CDR2 FQNEAQ (reference sequence). The CDR3 is 19 residues long. The V and J ends lost 5 bases and 0 bases, in that order; junction bases with no gene match: 13. CDR3 amino acids: CASSPYDGTGVYSNQPQHF. The DNA of the CDR3 is TGTGCCAGCAGCCCCTATGACGGGACAGGGGTCTATAGCAATCAGCCCCAGCATTTT. The whole variable domain, remainder taken from reference TRBV7-9 and TRBJ1-5, is DTGVSQNPRHKITKRGQNVTFRCDPISEHNRLYWYRQTLGQGPEFLTYFQNEAQLEKSRLLSDRFSAERPKGSFSTLEIQRTEQGDSAMYLCASSPYDGTGVYSNQPQHFGDGTRLSIL.

Details on this clonotype: At one end the junction does not follow the germline gene, possibly because of a read error. V is TRBV6-1 and J is TRBJ1-1; D is undetermined. This CDR3 region has 14 residues. Germline V CDR1 and CDR2: MNHNS, SASEGT. The CDR3 DNA follows: TGTACCAGCAGTGCCCCCGGGTATATCGATGAAGCTTTCTTT. Encoded protein: CTSSAPGYIDEAFF.

In its sample, this clonotype was seen a few times. This CDR3 reads CASSLGGRAVQYF. The CDR3 DNA reads as TGTGCCAGCAGTTTAGGGGGCAGAGCTGTTCAGTACTTC. The V and J genes are TRBV12-3 or TRBV12-4 and TRBJ2-4, with D possibly being TRBD1 (5 bases). Trimming removed 1 base at V and 11 bases at J, with 12 bases between. CDR3 length: 13 amino acids.

The chain combines TRBV7-9 with TRBJ2-7; TRBD1 aligns across 10 bases. Germline V lookup: CDR1 SEHNR, CDR2 FQNEAQ (reference sequence). This CDR3 spans 16 amino acids. Trimming cost V 5 bases and J 2 bases; bases outside gene matches: 9. CDR3 loop: CASSPRTGGAPYEQYF. The DNA for the CDR3 is TGTGCCAGCAGCCCGAGGACAGGGGGGGCCCCCTACGAGCAGTACTTC.

This clonotype appeared many times. This chain connects TRBV28 to TRBJ2-4; TRBD1 aligns across 8 bases. Germline V gives CDR1 MDHEN, CDR2 SYDVKM. V was pared by 7 bases and J by 2 bases, with 7 bases of the junction left unmatched. The CDR3 sequence is 15 residues long. The CDR3 loop reads CASTYRQGPKNIQYF. Written as DNA, the CDR3 is TGTGCCAGCACTTACCGACAGGGGCCCAAAAACATTCAGTACTTC.

This clonotype has a count of ten or more. V and J are TRBV7-3 and TRBJ2-5; 11 bases map to TRBD2. V shed 5 bases and J 4 bases; nucleotides not matched to a gene: 3. Germline lookup yields CDR1 SGHTA and CDR2 FQGTGA. The CDR3 is 14 residues long. As DNA, the CDR3 is TGTGCCAGCAGCACTGGGACTAGCGGAGAGACCCAGTACTTC. Translation: CASSTGTSGETQYF.